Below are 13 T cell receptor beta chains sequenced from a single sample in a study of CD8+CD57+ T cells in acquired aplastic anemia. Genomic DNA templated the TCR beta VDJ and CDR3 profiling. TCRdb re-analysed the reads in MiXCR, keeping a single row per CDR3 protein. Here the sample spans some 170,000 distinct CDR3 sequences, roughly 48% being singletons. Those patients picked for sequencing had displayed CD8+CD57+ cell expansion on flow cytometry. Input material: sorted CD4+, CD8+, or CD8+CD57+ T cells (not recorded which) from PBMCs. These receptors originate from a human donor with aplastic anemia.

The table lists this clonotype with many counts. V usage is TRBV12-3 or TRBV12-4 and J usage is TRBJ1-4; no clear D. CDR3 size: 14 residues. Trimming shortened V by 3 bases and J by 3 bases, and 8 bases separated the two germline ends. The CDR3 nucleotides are TGTGCCAGCAGTTTTACCGGTCCTAATGAAAAACTGTTTTTT. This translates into CASSFTGPNEKLFF.

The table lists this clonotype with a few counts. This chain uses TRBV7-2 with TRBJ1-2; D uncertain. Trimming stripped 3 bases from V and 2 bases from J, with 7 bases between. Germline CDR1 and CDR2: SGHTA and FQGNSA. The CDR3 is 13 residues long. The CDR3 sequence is CASSLSFNYGYTF. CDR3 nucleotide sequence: TGTGCCAGCAGCTTGAGTTTCAACTATGGCTACACCTTC.

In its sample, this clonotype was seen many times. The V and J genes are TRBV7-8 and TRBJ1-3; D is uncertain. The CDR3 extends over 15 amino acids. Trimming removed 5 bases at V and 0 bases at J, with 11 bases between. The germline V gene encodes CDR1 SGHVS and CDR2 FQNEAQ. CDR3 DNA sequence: TGTGCCAGCAGCACCGGACCGCACTCTGGAAACACCATATATTTT. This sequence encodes CASSTGPHSGNTIYF.

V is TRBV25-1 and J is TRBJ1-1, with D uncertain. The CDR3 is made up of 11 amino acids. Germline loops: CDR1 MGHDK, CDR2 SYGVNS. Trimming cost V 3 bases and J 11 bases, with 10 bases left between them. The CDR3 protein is CASSDFRLAFF. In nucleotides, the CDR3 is TGTGCCAGCAGTGATTTCCGGTTGGCTTTCTTT.

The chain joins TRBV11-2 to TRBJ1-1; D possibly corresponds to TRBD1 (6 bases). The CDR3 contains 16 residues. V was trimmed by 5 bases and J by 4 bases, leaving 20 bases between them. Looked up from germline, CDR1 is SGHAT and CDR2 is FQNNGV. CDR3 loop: CASSAGTGYGSTEAFF. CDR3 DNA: TGTGCCAGCAGCGCCGGAACAGGGTATGGTAGCACTGAAGCTTTCTTT.

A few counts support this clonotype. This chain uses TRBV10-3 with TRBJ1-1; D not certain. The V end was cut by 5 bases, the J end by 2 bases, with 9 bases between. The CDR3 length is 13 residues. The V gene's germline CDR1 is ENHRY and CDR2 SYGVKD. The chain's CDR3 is CAISPGPNTEAFF. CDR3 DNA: TGTGCCATCAGTCCAGGACCAAACACTGAAGCTTTCTTT.

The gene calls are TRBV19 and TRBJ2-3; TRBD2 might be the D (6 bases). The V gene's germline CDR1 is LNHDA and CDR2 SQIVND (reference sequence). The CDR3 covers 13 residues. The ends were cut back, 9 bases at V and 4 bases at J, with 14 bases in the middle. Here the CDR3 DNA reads TGTGCCAGCCAGGAGGGCCGGGCAGATACGCAGTATTTT. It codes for CASQEGRADTQYF.

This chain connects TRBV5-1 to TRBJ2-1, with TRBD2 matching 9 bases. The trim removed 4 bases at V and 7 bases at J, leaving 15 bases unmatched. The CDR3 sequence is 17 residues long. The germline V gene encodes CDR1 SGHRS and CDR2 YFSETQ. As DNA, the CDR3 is TGCGCCAGCAGCCGTATAAGGAAGCGGGGGGTTTGGAATGAGCAGTTCTTC. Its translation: CASSRIRKRGVWNEQFF.

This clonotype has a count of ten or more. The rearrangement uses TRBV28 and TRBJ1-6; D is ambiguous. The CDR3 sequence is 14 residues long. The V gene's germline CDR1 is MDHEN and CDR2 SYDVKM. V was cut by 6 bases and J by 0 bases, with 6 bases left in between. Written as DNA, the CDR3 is TGTGCCAGCAGCCGAACCTCCTATAATTCACCCCTCCACTTT. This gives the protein CASSRTSYNSPLHF. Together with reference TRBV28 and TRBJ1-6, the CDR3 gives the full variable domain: DVKVTQSSRYLVKRTGEKVFLECVQDMDHENMFWYRQDPGLGLRLIYFSYDVKMKEKGDIPEGYSVSREKKERFSLILESASTNQTSMYLCASSRTSYNSPLHFGNGTRLTVT.

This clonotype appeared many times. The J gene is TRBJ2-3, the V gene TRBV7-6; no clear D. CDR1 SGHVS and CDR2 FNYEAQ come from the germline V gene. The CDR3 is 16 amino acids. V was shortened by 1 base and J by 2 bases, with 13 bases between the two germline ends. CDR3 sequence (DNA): TGTGCCAGCAGCTTAGGCGTGCCTCAGATCACAGATACGCAGTATTTT. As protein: CASSLGVPQITDTQYF.

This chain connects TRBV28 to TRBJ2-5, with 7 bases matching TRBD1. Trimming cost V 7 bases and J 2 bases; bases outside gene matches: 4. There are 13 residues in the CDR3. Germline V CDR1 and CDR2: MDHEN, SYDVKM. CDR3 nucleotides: TGTGCCAGCATACACAGGGGACAAGAGACCCAGTACTTC. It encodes CASIHRGQETQYF.

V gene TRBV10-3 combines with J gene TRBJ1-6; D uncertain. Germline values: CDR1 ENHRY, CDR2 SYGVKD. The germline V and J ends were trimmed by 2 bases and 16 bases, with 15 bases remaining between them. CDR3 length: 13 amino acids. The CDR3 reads CAISEGPERALHF. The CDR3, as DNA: TGTGCCATCAGTGAGGGCCCCGAGAGGGCTCTCCACTTT.

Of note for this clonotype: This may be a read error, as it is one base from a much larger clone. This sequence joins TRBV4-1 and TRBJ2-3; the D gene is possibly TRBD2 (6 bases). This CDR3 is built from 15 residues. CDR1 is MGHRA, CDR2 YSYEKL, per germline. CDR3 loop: CASSQEGLPTYTQYF. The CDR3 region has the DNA TGCGCCAGCAGCCAAGAGGGACTGCCCACATATACGCAGTATTTT.